This T cell receptor (beta chain) derives from a study of OX40 agonist ivuxolimab in advanced cancers. Overall study: Dosing consisted of intravenous ivuxolimab at 0.01 to 10 mg/kg every 2 weeks. Findings of the study overall: Dosing at 0.1 to 3.0 mg/kg was accompanied by clonal expansion of CD4+ and CD8+ blood T cells by week 6.

On this clone itself: Its antigen is undetermined.

Assay: immunoSEQ multiplex PCR; the TCRdb copy retains only in-frame clones and omits some. The table includes about 90,000 clones, nearly 90% detected once. The V end lost 2 bases, the J end lost 2 bases, and 10 bases lay between the germline ends. The CDR3 is 14 amino acids. In germline, CDR1 is WNHNN, CDR2 SYGVQD (reference sequence). This TCR derives from an adult with an advanced solid tumor such as melanoma, head and neck, liver or kidney cancer. The sequences come from CD4+ or CD8+ T cells sorted from blood, collected in a trial of the OX40 agonist ivuxolimab. The V gene is TRBV10-1, the J gene TRBJ2-7; D is possibly TRBD1 or TRBD2 (5 bases each). The CDR3 loop is CASSEGDVPYEQYF. The CDR3 region has the DNA TGCGCCAGCAGTGAGGGGGACGTACCCTACGAGCAGTACTTC.